A selection of T cell receptor beta chains follows, all from one sample in a study of regulatory T cells in long-lasting Graves disease. TCRdb re-called the multiplex PCR reads with MiXCR, one entry per CDR3 protein. The sample consists of approximately 310,000 distinct CDR3 sequences, 18% of them appearing once. The sequences come from peripheral blood mononuclear cells (PBMCs), collected at new diagnosis, from a patient treated with antithyroid drugs. All receptors come from a female donor with Graves disease. CDR3s include the opening cysteine and the closing phenylalanine or tryptophan. A D gene is named only where the DNA matches it firmly. A clone size is listed for some rows: how often the clone was seen (once, few, many), or a class if it is expanded.

CDR3 protein,CDR3 DNA,D gene,V gene,J gene,clone size
CASSFGGRTDTQYF,TGTGCCAGCAGTTTTGGCGGGAGGACAGATACGCAGTATTTT,TRBD2,TRBV12-3/TRBV12-4,TRBJ2-3,many
CASSLLAGAPGANVLTF,TGCGCCAGCAGCTTACTAGCGGGGGCCCCTGGGGCCAACGTCCTGACTTTC,TRBD2,TRBV5-1,TRBJ2-6,NA
CVSSLVVASGTYEQYF,TGTGTCAGCAGCTTGGTGGTAGCTAGCGGGACCTACGAGCAGTACTTC,TRBD2,TRBV11-2,TRBJ2-7,NA
CASTQSRSGNTIYF,TGTGCCAGCACCCAAAGCCGCTCTGGAAACACCATATATTTT,NA,TRBV6-1,TRBJ1-3,many
CASSCGTDACEAFF,TGTGCCAGCAGTTGCGGGACCGACGCCTGCGAAGCTTTCTTT,NA,TRBV7-8,TRBJ1-1,many
CASSYAGGRTYNEQFF,TGTGCCAGCAGTTACGCGGGAGGGAGGACCTACAATGAGCAGTTCTTC,TRBD2,TRBV6-9,TRBJ2-1,many
CASSFCYTF,TGCGCCAGCAGCTTTTGCTACACCTTC,NA,TRBV5-1,TRBJ1-2,many
CAWSVGRLNEKLFF,TGTGCCTGGAGTGTGGGCAGACTTAATGAAAAACTGTTTTTT,NA,TRBV30,TRBJ1-4,many
CASSLGGTYGYTF,TGTGCCAGCAGTTTAGGGGGGACCTATGGCTACACCTTC,NA,TRBV28,TRBJ1-2,many
CSARHPPSGSGADTQYF,TGCAGTGCTCGCCACCCCCCTAGCGGGAGTGGGGCAGATACGCAGTATTTT,TRBD2,TRBV20-1,TRBJ2-3,many
CASSQTRQGMNTEAFF,TGCGCCAGCAGCCAAACCCGACAGGGTATGAACACTGAAGCTTTCTTT,TRBD1,TRBV4-1,TRBJ1-1,many
CASSQEERNTEAFF,TGTGCCAGCAGCCAAGAAGAACGGAACACTGAAGCTTTCTTT,NA,TRBV4-2,TRBJ1-1,NA
CASSLKRGNQETQYF,TGTGCCAGCAGCTTGAAGCGGGGGAACCAAGAGACCCAGTACTTC,TRBD2,TRBV7-9,TRBJ2-5,many
CASSSNADTQYF,TGTGCCAGCAGTTCCAACGCAGATACGCAGTATTTT,NA,TRBV6-5,TRBJ2-3,NA
CASGLVRQTDLEQYF,TGTGCTAGTGGTTTGGTACGGCAGACAGACTTAGAGCAGTACTTC,NA,TRBV12-5,TRBJ2-7,NA
CASSDLGASGPRETQYF,TGTGCCAGCAGTGATTTAGGGGCTAGCGGGCCTAGGGAGACCCAGTACTTC,TRBD2,TRBV2,TRBJ2-5,few
CASSFGQGEETQYF,TGTGCCAGCAGCTTTGGACAGGGGGAGGAGACCCAGTACTTC,TRBD1,TRBV5-8,TRBJ2-5,NA
CASSPGQAHGEQYF,TGCGCCAGCAGCCCGGGACAGGCCCACGGCGAGCAGTACTTC,TRBD1,TRBV5-1,TRBJ2-7,NA
CASNPTGTGSNEQFF,TGTGCCAGCAACCCCACCGGGACAGGGTCCAATGAGCAGTTCTTC,TRBD1,TRBV6-1,TRBJ2-1,NA
CASSLIAGNINNEQFF,TGCGCCAGCAGCTTGATAGCGGGAAATATAAACAATGAGCAGTTCTTC,TRBD2,TRBV5-1,TRBJ2-1,many
CASSSGSGDHVETQYF,TGTGCCAGCAGTTCAGGGAGCGGAGACCATGTGGAGACCCAGTACTTC,NA,TRBV6-5,TRBJ2-5,many
CSARETGLAGAKNIQYF,TGCAGTGCTAGAGAGACGGGACTAGCGGGAGCCAAAAACATTCAGTACTTC,TRBD2,TRBV20-1,TRBJ2-4,NA
CASSLIPGQGYEQYF,TGTGCCAGCAGTTTGATACCGGGACAGGGTTACGAGCAGTACTTC,TRBD1,TRBV28,TRBJ2-7,many
CASSQAGTSGFYNEQFF,TGTGCCAGCAGCCAGGCCGGGACTAGCGGGTTCTACAATGAGCAGTTCTTC,TRBD2,TRBV3-1,TRBJ2-1,NA
CASSLAGFYTEAFF,TGTGCCAGCAGCTTGGCCGGCTTCTACACTGAAGCTTTCTTT,NA,TRBV5-4,TRBJ1-1,many
CASRRVRGATEAFF,TGTGCCAGCCGCCGGGTCAGGGGAGCGACTGAGGCTTTCTTT,NA,TRBV28,TRBJ1-1,many
CASHNRDYEQYF,TGTGCCAGTCACAACAGGGACTACGAGCAGTACTTC,NA,TRBV19,TRBJ2-7,NA
CASRGTMDEQFF,TGTGCCAGCAGAGGGACAATGGATGAGCAGTTCTTC,NA,TRBV12-3/TRBV12-4,TRBJ2-1,many
CASSVGPRPSGELFF,TGTGCCAGCAGCGTAGGTCCCCGTCCCTCCGGGGAGCTGTTTTTT,NA,TRBV9,TRBJ2-2,many
CASETWGSNHSPLHF,TGTGCCAGCGAGACCTGGGGGTCGAATCATTCACCCCTCCACTTT,NA,TRBV28,TRBJ1-6,many
CASRSRAGVHTGELFF,TGTGCCAGCAGATCAAGAGCGGGAGTGCATACCGGGGAGCTGTTTTTT,TRBD2,TRBV28,TRBJ2-2,many
CASSPLLGLPVDNEQFF,TGTGCCAGCAGCCCGCTATTGGGCCTTCCCGTGGACAATGAGCAGTTCTTC,NA,TRBV11-2,TRBJ2-1,many
CASSTGLAGRSGELFF,TGCGCCAGCAGCACTGGACTAGCGGGAAGGTCCGGGGAGCTGTTTTTT,TRBD2,TRBV5-1,TRBJ2-2,many
CASSFLWRAEAFF,TGCGCCAGCAGCTTCCTGTGGCGGGCTGAAGCTTTCTTT,NA,TRBV5-1,TRBJ1-1,many
CASGPDRASYEQYF,TGTGCTAGTGGGCCCGACAGGGCCTCCTACGAGCAGTACTTC,TRBD1,TRBV12-5,TRBJ2-7,many
CASSIGLAGGPSTDTQYF,TGTGCCAGTAGTATTGGACTAGCGGGAGGGCCCAGCACAGATACGCAGTATTTT,TRBD2,TRBV19,TRBJ2-3,many
CASSQGAAGQETQYF,TGCGCCAGCAGCCAAGGGGCGGCGGGTCAAGAGACCCAGTACTTC,NA,TRBV4-1,TRBJ2-5,many
CASSPPLAGSHEQYF,TGTGCCAGCTCACCCCCACTAGCGGGATCCCACGAGCAGTACTTC,TRBD2,TRBV18,TRBJ2-7,many
CASTRTADNYGYTF,TGTGCCAGCACCAGAACGGCGGATAACTATGGCTACACCTTC,NA,TRBV2,TRBJ1-2,NA
CASSLGPGEQYF,TGTGCCAGCAGCCTAGGCCCGGGGGAGCAGTACTTC,NA,TRBV7-9,TRBJ2-7,many
CASSPDTRGLAGEETQYF,TGCGCCAGCAGCCCAGACACTCGGGGACTAGCGGGAGAAGAGACCCAGTACTTC,TRBD2,TRBV4-1,TRBJ2-5,NA
CASSLARLRAFF,TGTGCCAGCAGTTTAGCCCGTTTGAGGGCTTTCTTT,NA,TRBV12-3/TRBV12-4,TRBJ1-1,many
CASSEARGSEAFF,TGTGCCAGCAGTGAAGCCCGGGGGTCTGAAGCTTTCTTT,NA,TRBV6-1,TRBJ1-1,many
CASSLRWDTIYF,TGTGCCAGCAGCTTACGGTGGGACACCATATATTTT,NA,TRBV7-9,TRBJ1-3,many
CSARDVVSYEQYF,TGCAGTGCTAGAGATGTGGTTTCCTACGAGCAGTACTTC,NA,TRBV20-1,TRBJ2-7,many
CAWSVRQSFYGYTF,TGTGCCTGGAGTGTACGGCAGAGCTTCTATGGCTACACCTTC,NA,TRBV30,TRBJ1-2,many
CASSTSGGNTGELFF,TGTGCCAGCAGCACAAGCGGGGGGAACACCGGGGAGCTGTTTTTT,TRBD2,TRBV9,TRBJ2-2,NA
CASSAYNQAQHF,TGTGCCAGCTCAGCGTACAATCAGGCGCAGCATTTT,NA,TRBV18,TRBJ1-5,NA
CASSARGAEQYF,TGTGCCAGCAGCGCACGGGGGGCGGAGCAGTACTTC,NA,TRBV9,TRBJ2-7,NA